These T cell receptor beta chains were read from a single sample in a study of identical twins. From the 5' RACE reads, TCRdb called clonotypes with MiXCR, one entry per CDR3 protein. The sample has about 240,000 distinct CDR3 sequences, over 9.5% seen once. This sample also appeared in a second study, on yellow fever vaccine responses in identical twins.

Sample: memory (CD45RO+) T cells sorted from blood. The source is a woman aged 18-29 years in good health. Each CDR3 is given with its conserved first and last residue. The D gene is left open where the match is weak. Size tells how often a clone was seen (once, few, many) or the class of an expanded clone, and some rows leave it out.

cdr3_aa: CASSYKGGQDEQFF
cdr3_nt: TGCGCCAGCAGCTACAAGGGGGGGCAGGATGAGCAGTTCTTC
cdr3_length: 14
v_call: TRBV4-3
d_call: NA
j_call: TRBJ2-1
clone_size: NA

cdr3_aa: CASSGGTFSDTQYF
cdr3_nt: TGTGCCAGCAGCGGCGGGACTTTTTCAGATACGCAGTATTTT
cdr3_length: 14
v_call: TRBV5-4
d_call: NA
j_call: TRBJ2-3
clone_size: few

cdr3_aa: CATSGFANTIYF
cdr3_nt: TGTGCCACCAGCGGATTCGCGAACACCATATATTTT
cdr3_length: 12
v_call: TRBV15
d_call: NA
j_call: TRBJ1-3
clone_size: many

cdr3_aa: CACHTGALDEQFF
cdr3_nt: TGTGCCTGTCATACGGGAGCTCTGGATGAGCAGTTCTTC
cdr3_length: 13
v_call: TRBV30
d_call: NA
j_call: TRBJ2-1
clone_size: few

cdr3_aa: CASSLAGSDGYTF
cdr3_nt: TGCGCCAGCAGCTTGGCGGGGTCGGATGGCTACACCTTC
cdr3_length: 13
v_call: TRBV5-1
d_call: NA
j_call: TRBJ1-2
clone_size: NA

cdr3_aa: CASSSSGLVNEQFF
cdr3_nt: TGTGCCAGCAGCTCGTCGGGACTAGTAAATGAGCAGTTCTTC
cdr3_length: 14
v_call: TRBV13
d_call: TRBD2
j_call: TRBJ2-1
clone_size: few

cdr3_aa: CASGVQGNYEQYF
cdr3_nt: TGTGCCAGCGGAGTACAGGGGAACTACGAGCAGTACTTC
cdr3_length: 13
v_call: TRBV2
d_call: TRBD1
j_call: TRBJ2-7
clone_size: few

cdr3_aa: CASGLVGISNEQYF
cdr3_nt: TGCGCCAGCGGGCTTGTTGGAATTTCTAACGAGCAGTACTTC
cdr3_length: 14
v_call: TRBV5-1
d_call: NA
j_call: TRBJ2-7
clone_size: NA

cdr3_aa: CASARDNEKFF
cdr3_nt: TGTGCCAGCGCCCGAGACAATGAGAAGTTCTTC
cdr3_length: 11
v_call: TRBV13
d_call: NA
j_call: TRBJ2-1
clone_size: NA

cdr3_aa: CASSPPAGGTDTQYF
cdr3_nt: TGTGCCAGCAGCCCCCCCGCGGGGGGCACAGATACGCAGTATTTT
cdr3_length: 15
v_call: TRBV7-2
d_call: TRBD2
j_call: TRBJ2-3
clone_size: NA

cdr3_aa: CASSELQVGSYEQYF
cdr3_nt: TGCGCCAGCAGTGAGCTCCAGGTGGGATCCTACGAGCAGTACTTC
cdr3_length: 15
v_call: TRBV10-2
d_call: NA
j_call: TRBJ2-7
clone_size: few

cdr3_aa: CASSQTRGGEQFF
cdr3_nt: TGTGCCAGCAGCCAGACAAGAGGCGGAGAGCAGTTCTTC
cdr3_length: 13
v_call: TRBV14
d_call: NA
j_call: TRBJ2-1
clone_size: few

cdr3_aa: CASSLAAGGPAGELFF
cdr3_nt: TGTGCCAGCAGCTTAGCGGCGGGAGGGCCGGCCGGGGAGCTGTTTTTT
cdr3_length: 16
v_call: TRBV7-2
d_call: TRBD2
j_call: TRBJ2-2
clone_size: NA

cdr3_aa: CASSTPTSGSSFF
cdr3_nt: TGTGCCAGCAGTACCCCGACTAGCGGGAGCTCGTTCTTC
cdr3_length: 13
v_call: TRBV6-1
d_call: TRBD2
j_call: TRBJ2-1
clone_size: few

cdr3_aa: CASSPSPLAGARNEQFF
cdr3_nt: TGTGCCAGCAGCCCCTCACCCCTAGCGGGAGCCAGGAATGAGCAGTTCTTC
cdr3_length: 17
v_call: TRBV7-2
d_call: TRBD2
j_call: TRBJ2-1
clone_size: few

cdr3_aa: CASSLTSGGWADTQYF
cdr3_nt: TGTGCCAGCAGCCTGACTAGCGGGGGGTGGGCAGATACGCAGTATTTT
cdr3_length: 16
v_call: TRBV28
d_call: TRBD2
j_call: TRBJ2-3
clone_size: NA

cdr3_aa: CASSIGLAGAGEQFF
cdr3_nt: TGTGCCAGTAGTATAGGACTAGCGGGAGCGGGTGAGCAGTTCTTC
cdr3_length: 15
v_call: TRBV19
d_call: TRBD2
j_call: TRBJ2-1
clone_size: few

cdr3_aa: CASSQAYQPNEQFF
cdr3_nt: TGTGCCAGCAGCCAAGCGTACCAGCCCAATGAGCAGTTCTTC
cdr3_length: 14
v_call: TRBV3-1
d_call: NA
j_call: TRBJ2-1
clone_size: many

cdr3_aa: CASSFPGGFGANVLTF
cdr3_nt: TGTGCCAGCAGCTTCCCAGGGGGCTTTGGGGCCAACGTCCTGACTTTC
cdr3_length: 16
v_call: TRBV7-6
d_call: TRBD1
j_call: TRBJ2-6
clone_size: NA

cdr3_aa: CSAGELADTEAFF
cdr3_nt: TGCAGTGCTGGAGAGCTAGCGGACACTGAAGCTTTCTTT
cdr3_length: 13
v_call: TRBV20-1
d_call: NA
j_call: TRBJ1-1
clone_size: NA

cdr3_aa: CASSLVGSLGANVLTF
cdr3_nt: TGTGCCAGCAGCTTAGTCGGGAGCCTTGGGGCCAACGTCCTGACTTTC
cdr3_length: 16
v_call: TRBV11-1
d_call: NA
j_call: TRBJ2-6
clone_size: few

cdr3_aa: CASSLIADISGNTIYF
cdr3_nt: TGTGCCAGCAGTTTAATTGCAGATATATCTGGAAACACCATATATTTT
cdr3_length: 16
v_call: TRBV12-3/TRBV12-4
d_call: NA
j_call: TRBJ1-3
clone_size: few

cdr3_aa: CASSYPPEQETQYF
cdr3_nt: TGTGCCAGCAGTTACCCGCCCGAGCAGGAGACCCAGTACTTC
cdr3_length: 14
v_call: TRBV6-5
d_call: NA
j_call: TRBJ2-5
clone_size: few

cdr3_aa: CASSSAFTDTQYF
cdr3_nt: TGTGCCAGCAGCTCCGCCTTCACAGATACGCAGTATTTT
cdr3_length: 13
v_call: TRBV7-2
d_call: NA
j_call: TRBJ2-3
clone_size: many

cdr3_aa: CASTGWGGSYNEQFF
cdr3_nt: TGTGCCAGTACCGGGTGGGGAGGTTCCTACAATGAGCAGTTCTTC
cdr3_length: 15
v_call: TRBV19
d_call: NA
j_call: TRBJ2-1
clone_size: NA

cdr3_aa: CASSRDSQETQYF
cdr3_nt: TGTGCCAGCAGTCGGGACAGCCAAGAGACCCAGTACTTC
cdr3_length: 13
v_call: TRBV12-3/TRBV12-4
d_call: TRBD1
j_call: TRBJ2-5
clone_size: many

cdr3_aa: CASSQDASGAYNEQFF
cdr3_nt: TGTGCCAGCAGCCAAGATGCTAGCGGAGCCTACAATGAGCAGTTCTTC
cdr3_length: 16
v_call: TRBV4-2
d_call: TRBD2
j_call: TRBJ2-1
clone_size: few

cdr3_aa: CASSNPLLSSYEQYF
cdr3_nt: TGTGCCAGCAGTAATCCCCTACTGAGCTCCTACGAGCAGTACTTC
cdr3_length: 15
v_call: TRBV2
d_call: NA
j_call: TRBJ2-7
clone_size: few

cdr3_aa: CASSWGTGNEQYF
cdr3_nt: TGTGCCAGCAGCTGGGGGACAGGGAACGAGCAGTACTTC
cdr3_length: 13
v_call: TRBV7-9
d_call: TRBD1
j_call: TRBJ2-7
clone_size: NA

cdr3_aa: CASSQWQGIEAFF
cdr3_nt: TGTGCCAGCAGCCAGTGGCAGGGCATTGAAGCTTTCTTT
cdr3_length: 13
v_call: TRBV3-1
d_call: NA
j_call: TRBJ1-1
clone_size: NA

cdr3_aa: CSASPTGLAIEQFF
cdr3_nt: TGCAGTGCTAGCCCAACGGGACTAGCGATTGAGCAGTTCTTC
cdr3_length: 14
v_call: TRBV20-1
d_call: TRBD2
j_call: TRBJ2-1
clone_size: NA

cdr3_aa: CASSTGQGAADTQYF
cdr3_nt: TGTGCCAGCAGCACGGGACAGGGGGCAGCAGATACGCAGTATTTT
cdr3_length: 15
v_call: TRBV12-3/TRBV12-4
d_call: TRBD1
j_call: TRBJ2-3
clone_size: few

cdr3_aa: CASSSPLGANVLTF
cdr3_nt: TGCGCCAGCAGCTCCCCGCTGGGGGCCAACGTCCTGACTTTC
cdr3_length: 14
v_call: TRBV5-1
d_call: NA
j_call: TRBJ2-6
clone_size: NA

cdr3_aa: CASSYSSFSANTGELFF
cdr3_nt: TGTGCCAGCAGTTATTCCAGCTTTTCCGCGAACACCGGGGAGCTGTTTTTT
cdr3_length: 17
v_call: TRBV6-2/TRBV6-3
d_call: NA
j_call: TRBJ2-2
clone_size: NA

cdr3_aa: CASSEFRGGSYNEQFF
cdr3_nt: TGCGCCAGCAGTGAGTTTAGAGGGGGCTCCTACAATGAGCAGTTCTTC
cdr3_length: 16
v_call: TRBV10-1
d_call: NA
j_call: TRBJ2-1
clone_size: few

cdr3_aa: CSAWGGTVAGELFF
cdr3_nt: TGCAGTGCCTGGGGGGGGACGGTCGCCGGGGAGCTGTTTTTT
cdr3_length: 14
v_call: TRBV20-1
d_call: TRBD2
j_call: TRBJ2-2
clone_size: few

cdr3_aa: CASSAAAANTGELFF
cdr3_nt: TGTGCCAGCAGTGCCGCTGCCGCGAACACCGGGGAGCTGTTTTTT
cdr3_length: 15
v_call: TRBV6-4
d_call: NA
j_call: TRBJ2-2
clone_size: NA

cdr3_aa: CASSAAPGTGAIEQYF
cdr3_nt: TGTGCCAGCAGCGCTGCCCCCGGGACAGGGGCGATCGAGCAGTACTTC
cdr3_length: 16
v_call: TRBV5-5
d_call: TRBD1
j_call: TRBJ2-7
clone_size: NA

cdr3_aa: CASSYGHQNEQFF
cdr3_nt: TGTGCCAGCAGTTACGGCCACCAAAATGAGCAGTTCTTC
cdr3_length: 13
v_call: TRBV6-6
d_call: NA
j_call: TRBJ2-1
clone_size: many

cdr3_aa: CASSEAGEQFF
cdr3_nt: TGTGCCAGCAGCGAAGCGGGGGAGCAGTTCTTC
cdr3_length: 11
v_call: TRBV9
d_call: TRBD2
j_call: TRBJ2-1
clone_size: few

cdr3_aa: CASSFERNYEQYF
cdr3_nt: TGTGCCAGCAGTTTCGAGCGGAACTACGAGCAGTACTTC
cdr3_length: 13
v_call: TRBV27
d_call: NA
j_call: TRBJ2-7
clone_size: NA

cdr3_aa: CASTILGQGNYEQYF
cdr3_nt: TGTGCCAGCACTATTTTGGGACAGGGGAACTACGAGCAGTACTTC
cdr3_length: 15
v_call: TRBV2
d_call: TRBD1
j_call: TRBJ2-7
clone_size: NA

cdr3_aa: CSTEDNHNEQFF
cdr3_nt: TGCAGCACCGAGGACAATCACAATGAGCAGTTCTTC
cdr3_length: 12
v_call: TRBV29-1
d_call: NA
j_call: TRBJ2-1
clone_size: few

cdr3_aa: CASSSGASGFRTQYF
cdr3_nt: TGTGCCAGCAGTTCAGGGGCTAGCGGCTTCCGGACCCAGTACTTC
cdr3_length: 15
v_call: TRBV12-3/TRBV12-4
d_call: NA
j_call: TRBJ2-5
clone_size: NA

cdr3_aa: CASSSRTSGGSTDTQYF
cdr3_nt: TGCGCCAGCAGCTCCCGGACTAGCGGGGGAAGCACAGATACGCAGTATTTT
cdr3_length: 17
v_call: TRBV5-1
d_call: TRBD2
j_call: TRBJ2-3
clone_size: few

cdr3_aa: CASSFGGGAPLGYTF
cdr3_nt: TGTGCCAGCAGTTTTGGAGGGGGCGCGCCGTTGGGCTACACCTTC
cdr3_length: 15
v_call: TRBV12-3/TRBV12-4
d_call: TRBD1
j_call: TRBJ1-2
clone_size: NA

cdr3_aa: CSARDMDRQETQYF
cdr3_nt: TGCAGTGCTAGGGACATGGACAGGCAAGAGACCCAGTACTTC
cdr3_length: 14
v_call: TRBV20-1
d_call: TRBD1
j_call: TRBJ2-5
clone_size: NA

cdr3_aa: CASSGRSGTHEQYF
cdr3_nt: TGCGCCAGCAGCGGGAGGAGTGGTACCCACGAGCAGTACTTC
cdr3_length: 14
v_call: TRBV5-1
d_call: NA
j_call: TRBJ2-7
clone_size: many

cdr3_aa: CASSIFTSGIQETQYF
cdr3_nt: TGTGCCAGTAGTATATTTACTAGCGGCATCCAAGAGACCCAGTACTTC
cdr3_length: 16
v_call: TRBV19
d_call: TRBD2
j_call: TRBJ2-5
clone_size: NA

cdr3_aa: CSAFTGVGSPLHF
cdr3_nt: TGCAGTGCTTTTACAGGGGTGGGTTCACCCCTCCACTTT
cdr3_length: 13
v_call: TRBV20-1
d_call: TRBD1
j_call: TRBJ1-6
clone_size: few

cdr3_aa: CASGFSGAGETQYF
cdr3_nt: TGTGCCAGCGGCTTTAGCGGGGCTGGAGAGACCCAGTACTTC
cdr3_length: 14
v_call: TRBV6-1
d_call: TRBD2
j_call: TRBJ2-5
clone_size: NA

cdr3_aa: CASSLMFVGAKNIQYF
cdr3_nt: TGCGCCAGCAGCTTGATGTTTGTGGGGGCCAAAAACATTCAGTACTTC
cdr3_length: 16
v_call: TRBV5-1
d_call: NA
j_call: TRBJ2-4
clone_size: few

cdr3_aa: CASSFRDRGSDSPLHF
cdr3_nt: TGCGCCAGCTCCTTCCGGGACAGGGGTTCTGATTCACCCCTCCACTTT
cdr3_length: 16
v_call: TRBV5-1
d_call: TRBD1
j_call: TRBJ1-6
clone_size: NA

cdr3_aa: CATRIAPPLREQYF
cdr3_nt: TGTGCCACCAGGATAGCTCCCCCTCTACGCGAGCAGTACTTC
cdr3_length: 14
v_call: TRBV10-3
d_call: NA
j_call: TRBJ2-7
clone_size: few

cdr3_aa: CSVGTDTQYF
cdr3_nt: TGCAGCGTCGGCACAGATACGCAGTATTTT
cdr3_length: 10
v_call: TRBV29-1
d_call: NA
j_call: TRBJ2-3
clone_size: many